The TCR beta chain described here comes from a study of post-analysis software for immune sequencing data. Study overall: Included among the disease courses, which were recorded for the cohort, were relapsing-remitting, secondary progressive and progressive-relapsing multiple sclerosis. Findings and limits, study-wide: Controls showed significantly higher normalized Chao1 diversity than did multiple sclerosis patients. Patients had higher frequencies than controls of roughly 5 TRBV segments, including TRBV5-6, TRBV5-1 and TRBV20-1.

Presence of unique molecular identifiers characterized the TCR beta cDNA libraries. TCRdb reprocessed the PCR reads via MiXCR and lists one record per CDR3 protein. Of roughly 800,000 distinct CDR3 sequences in the sample, less than 35% are singletons; the top ten hold around 0.56%. This clonotype was seen a handful of times. Its antigen is still unknown. V was shortened by 4 bases and J by 0 bases, with 14 bases between the two germline ends. CDR1 and CDR2 from the germline V gene are KGHDR and SFDVKD. The CDR3 is made up of 16 amino acids. This clonotype was obtained from a girl aged 10 to 17 with multiple sclerosis. The chain recombines TRBV24-1 with TRBJ2-5; D unresolved. The sequencing input was blood. In DNA form, the CDR3 reads TGTGCCACCAGTGACCCCGGTGGGATCCACCAAGAGACCCAGTACTTC. Amino acid sequence: CATSDPGGIHQETQYF.